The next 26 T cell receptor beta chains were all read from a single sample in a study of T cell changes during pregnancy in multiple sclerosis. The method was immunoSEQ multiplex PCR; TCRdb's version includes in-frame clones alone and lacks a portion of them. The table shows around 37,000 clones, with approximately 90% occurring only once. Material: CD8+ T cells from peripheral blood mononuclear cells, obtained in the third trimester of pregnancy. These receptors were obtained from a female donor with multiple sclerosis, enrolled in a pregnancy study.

This CDR3 reads CASSSGPSGGFGEQFF. The CDR3 DNA sequence: TGTGCCAGCAGCTCGGGACCTAGCGGGGGGTTCGGTGAGCAGTTCTTC. The genes are TRBV7-9 and TRBJ2-1, with 11 bases identical to TRBD2. V gave up 4 bases and J gave up 9 bases; unmatched junction bases: 11. The CDR3 extends over 16 amino acids. In germline, CDR1 is SEHNR, CDR2 FQNEAQ (reference sequence).

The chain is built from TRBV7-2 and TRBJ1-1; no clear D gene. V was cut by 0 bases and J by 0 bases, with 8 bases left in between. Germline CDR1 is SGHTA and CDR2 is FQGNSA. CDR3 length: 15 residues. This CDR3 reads CASSLARGLNTEAFF. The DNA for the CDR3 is TGTGCCAGCAGCTTAGCGCGAGGGTTGAACACTGAAGCTTTCTTT. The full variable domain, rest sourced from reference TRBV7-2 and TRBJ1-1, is GAGVSQSPSNKVTEKGKDVELRCDPISGHTALYWYRQSLGQGLEFLIYFQGNSAPDKSGLPSDRFSAERTGGSVSTLTIQRTQQEDSAVYLCASSLARGLNTEAFFGQGTRLTVV.

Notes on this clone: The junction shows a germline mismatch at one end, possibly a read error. The CDR3 DNA reads TGTGCCACCAGTTTTCAGGGAAACTACGAGCAGTACTTC. Amino acids: CATSFQGNYEQYF. V gene TRBV27 combines with J gene TRBJ2-7, with D tentatively TRBD1 (5 bases). CDR3 size: 13 residues. Germline-derived CDR1 and CDR2 are MNHEY and SMNVEV (reference sequence).

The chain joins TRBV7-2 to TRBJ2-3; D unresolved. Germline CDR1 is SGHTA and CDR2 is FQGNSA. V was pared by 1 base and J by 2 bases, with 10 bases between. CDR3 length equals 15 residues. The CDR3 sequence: CASSLVAATTDTQYF. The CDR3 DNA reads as TGTGCCAGCAGCTTAGTTGCAGCGACCACAGATACGCAGTATTTT. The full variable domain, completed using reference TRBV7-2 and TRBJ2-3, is GAGVSQSPSNKVTEKGKDVELRCDPISGHTALYWYRQSLGQGLEFLIYFQGNSAPDKSGLPSDRFSAERTGGSVSTLTIQRTQQEDSAVYLCASSLVAATTDTQYFGPGTRLTVL.

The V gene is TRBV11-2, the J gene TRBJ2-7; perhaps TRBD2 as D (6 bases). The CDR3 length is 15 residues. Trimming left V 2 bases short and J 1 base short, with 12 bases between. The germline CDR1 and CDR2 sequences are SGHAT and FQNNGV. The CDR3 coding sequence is TGTGCCAGCAGCTTATTCCGGGGGATTTCCTACGAGCAGTACTTC. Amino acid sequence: CASSLFRGISYEQYF.

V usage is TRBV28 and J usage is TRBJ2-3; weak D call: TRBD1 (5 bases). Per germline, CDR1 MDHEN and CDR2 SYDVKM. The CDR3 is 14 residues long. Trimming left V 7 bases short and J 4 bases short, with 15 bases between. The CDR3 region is CASIPGMLADTQYF. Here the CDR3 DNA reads TGTGCCAGCATTCCAGGGATGCTTGCAGATACGCAGTATTTT.

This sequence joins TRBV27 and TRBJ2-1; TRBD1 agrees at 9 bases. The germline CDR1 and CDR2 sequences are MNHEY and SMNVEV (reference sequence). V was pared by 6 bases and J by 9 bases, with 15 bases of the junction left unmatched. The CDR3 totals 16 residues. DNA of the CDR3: TGTGCCAGCAGCAAAGGTCCAGGACAGGGGCGGAGTGAGCAGTTCTTC. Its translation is CASSKGPGQGRSEQFF.

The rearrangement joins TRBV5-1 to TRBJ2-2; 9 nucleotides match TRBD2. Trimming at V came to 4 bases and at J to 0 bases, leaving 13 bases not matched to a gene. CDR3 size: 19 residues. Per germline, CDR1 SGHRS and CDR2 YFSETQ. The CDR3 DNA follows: TGCGCCAGCAGCATCCGGGGTAGCGGGGGTTACTCGAACACCGGGGAGCTGTTTTTT. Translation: CASSIRGSGGYSNTGELFF. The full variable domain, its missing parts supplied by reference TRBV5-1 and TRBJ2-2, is KAGVTQTPRYLIKTRGQQVTLSCSPISGHRSVSWYQQTPGQGLQFLFEYFSETQRNKGNFPGRFSGRQFSNSRSEMNVSTLELGDSALYLCASSIRGSGGYSNTGELFFGEGSRLTVL.

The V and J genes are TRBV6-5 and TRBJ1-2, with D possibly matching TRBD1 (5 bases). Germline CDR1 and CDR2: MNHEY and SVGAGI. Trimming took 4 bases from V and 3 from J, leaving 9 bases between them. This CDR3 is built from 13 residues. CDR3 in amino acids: CASSSRRDYGYTF. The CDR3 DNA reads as TGTGCCAGCAGTTCCCGCAGGGACTATGGCTACACCTTC.

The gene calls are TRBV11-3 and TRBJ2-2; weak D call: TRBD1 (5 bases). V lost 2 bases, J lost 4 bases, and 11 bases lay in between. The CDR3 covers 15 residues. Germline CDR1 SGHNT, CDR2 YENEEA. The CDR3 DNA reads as TGTGCCAGCAGCTTATCAGGGATTGGCACCGGGGAGCTGTTTTTT. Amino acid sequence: CASSLSGIGTGELFF.

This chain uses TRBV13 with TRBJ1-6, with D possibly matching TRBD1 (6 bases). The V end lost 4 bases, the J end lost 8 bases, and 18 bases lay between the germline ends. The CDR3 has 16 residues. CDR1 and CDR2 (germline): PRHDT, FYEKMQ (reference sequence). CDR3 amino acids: CASSSRTESLDSPLHF. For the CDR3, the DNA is TGTGCCAGCAGCTCCCGGACAGAATCGTTGGATTCACCCCTCCACTTT.

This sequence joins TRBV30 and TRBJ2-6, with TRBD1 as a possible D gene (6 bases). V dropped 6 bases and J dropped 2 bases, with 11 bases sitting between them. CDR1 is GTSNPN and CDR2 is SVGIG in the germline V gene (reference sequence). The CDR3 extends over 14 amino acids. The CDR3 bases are TGTGCCTGCTACCCAGGGGCTGGGGCCAACGTCCTGACTTTC. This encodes CACYPGAGANVLTF.

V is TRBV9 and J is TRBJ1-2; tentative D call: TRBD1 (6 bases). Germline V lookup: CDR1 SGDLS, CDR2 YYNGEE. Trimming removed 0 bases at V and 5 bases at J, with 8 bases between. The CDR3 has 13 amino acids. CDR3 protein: CASSVGTEYGYTF. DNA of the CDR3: TGTGCCAGCAGCGTAGGGACAGAATATGGCTACACCTTC. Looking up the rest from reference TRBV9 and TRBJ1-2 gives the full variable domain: DSGVTQTPKHLITATGQRVTLRCSPRSGDLSVYWYQQSLDQGLQFLIQYYNGEERAKGNILERFSAQQFPDLHSELNLSSLELGDSALYFCASSVGTEYGYTFGSGTRLTVV.

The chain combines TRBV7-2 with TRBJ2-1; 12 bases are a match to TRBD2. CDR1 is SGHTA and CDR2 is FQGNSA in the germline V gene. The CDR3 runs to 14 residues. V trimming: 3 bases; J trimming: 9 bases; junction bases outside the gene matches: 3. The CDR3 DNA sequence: TGTGCCAGCAGCTTTCTAGCGGGGGGGCGTGAGCAGTTCTTC. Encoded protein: CASSFLAGGREQFF.

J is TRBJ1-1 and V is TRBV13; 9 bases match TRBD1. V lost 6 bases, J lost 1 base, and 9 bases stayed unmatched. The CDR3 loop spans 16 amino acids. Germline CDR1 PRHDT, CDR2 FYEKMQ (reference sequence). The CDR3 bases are TGTGCCAGCAGTGCCACAGGGGGCGGATGGAACACTGAAGCTTTCTTT. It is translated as CASSATGGGWNTEAFF.

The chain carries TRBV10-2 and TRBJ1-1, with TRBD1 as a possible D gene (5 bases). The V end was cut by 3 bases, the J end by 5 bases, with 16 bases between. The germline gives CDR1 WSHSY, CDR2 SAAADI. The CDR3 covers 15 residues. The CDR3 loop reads CASSDPPQGGTEAFF. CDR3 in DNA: TGCGCCAGCAGTGACCCTCCCCAGGGAGGGACTGAAGCTTTCTTT.

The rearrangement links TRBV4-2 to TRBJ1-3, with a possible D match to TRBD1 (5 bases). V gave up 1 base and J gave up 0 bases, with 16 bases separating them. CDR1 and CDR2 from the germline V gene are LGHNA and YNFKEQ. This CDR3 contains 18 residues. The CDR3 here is CASSQVLHLTVSGNTIYF. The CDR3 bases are TGTGCCAGCAGCCAAGTCCTCCACCTGACAGTCTCTGGAAACACCATATATTTT.

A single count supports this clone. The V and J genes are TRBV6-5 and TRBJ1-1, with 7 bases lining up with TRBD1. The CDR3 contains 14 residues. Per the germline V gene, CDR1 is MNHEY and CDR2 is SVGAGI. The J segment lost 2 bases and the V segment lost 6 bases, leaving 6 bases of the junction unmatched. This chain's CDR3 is CASSPTGDNTEAFF. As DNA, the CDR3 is TGTGCCAGCAGCCCTACAGGGGACAACACTGAAGCTTTCTTT.

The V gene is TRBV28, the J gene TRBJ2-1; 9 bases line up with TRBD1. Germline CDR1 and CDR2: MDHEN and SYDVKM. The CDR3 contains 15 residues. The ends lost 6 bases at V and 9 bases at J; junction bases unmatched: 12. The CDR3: CASRWIGTGSGEQFF. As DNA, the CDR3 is TGTGCCAGCAGATGGATCGGGACAGGGAGCGGTGAGCAGTTCTTC.

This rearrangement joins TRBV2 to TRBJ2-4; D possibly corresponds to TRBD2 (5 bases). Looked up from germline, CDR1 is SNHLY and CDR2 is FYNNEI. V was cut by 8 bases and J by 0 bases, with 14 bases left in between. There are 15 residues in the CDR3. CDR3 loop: CASSPRVLAKNIQYF. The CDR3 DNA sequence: TGTGCCAGCTCGCCGCGGGTCCTAGCCAAAAACATTCAGTACTTC.

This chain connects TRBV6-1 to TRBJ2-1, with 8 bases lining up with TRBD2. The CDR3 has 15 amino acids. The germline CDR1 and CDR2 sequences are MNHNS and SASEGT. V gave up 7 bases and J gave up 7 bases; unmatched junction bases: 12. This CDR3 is CASNQPAGVFNEQFF. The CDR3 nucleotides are TGTGCCAGCAATCAACCAGCGGGGGTATTTAATGAGCAGTTCTTC.

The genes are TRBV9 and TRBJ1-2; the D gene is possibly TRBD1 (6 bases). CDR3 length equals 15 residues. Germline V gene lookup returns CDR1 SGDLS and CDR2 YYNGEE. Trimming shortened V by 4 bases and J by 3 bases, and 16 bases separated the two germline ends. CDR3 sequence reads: CASSPTGRGDYGYTF. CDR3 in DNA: TGTGCCAGCAGCCCCACAGGGAGGGGGGACTATGGCTACACCTTC. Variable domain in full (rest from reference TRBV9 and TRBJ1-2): DSGVTQTPKHLITATGQRVTLRCSPRSGDLSVYWYQQSLDQGLQFLIQYYNGEERAKGNILERFSAQQFPDLHSELNLSSLELGDSALYFCASSPTGRGDYGYTFGSGTRLTVV.

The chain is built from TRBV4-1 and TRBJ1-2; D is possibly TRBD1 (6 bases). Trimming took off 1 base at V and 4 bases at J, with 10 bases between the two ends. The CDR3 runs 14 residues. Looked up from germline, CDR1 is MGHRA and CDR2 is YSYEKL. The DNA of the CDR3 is TGCGCCAGCAGCCAAGGACAGGTGGGCTATGGCTACACCTTC. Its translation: CASSQGQVGYGYTF.

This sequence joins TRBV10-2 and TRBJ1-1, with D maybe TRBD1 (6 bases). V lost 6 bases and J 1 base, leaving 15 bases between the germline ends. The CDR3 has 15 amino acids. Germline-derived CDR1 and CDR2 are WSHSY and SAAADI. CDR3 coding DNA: TGCGCCAGCAGAGTTCTCCCGACAGGGAACACTGAAGCTTTCTTT. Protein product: CASRVLPTGNTEAFF.

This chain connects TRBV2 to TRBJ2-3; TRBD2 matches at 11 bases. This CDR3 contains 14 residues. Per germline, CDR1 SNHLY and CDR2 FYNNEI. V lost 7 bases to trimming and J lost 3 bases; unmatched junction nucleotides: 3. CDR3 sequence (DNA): TGTGCCAGCACTGGGACTAGCGGAACAGATACGCAGTATTTT. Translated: CASTGTSGTDTQYF.

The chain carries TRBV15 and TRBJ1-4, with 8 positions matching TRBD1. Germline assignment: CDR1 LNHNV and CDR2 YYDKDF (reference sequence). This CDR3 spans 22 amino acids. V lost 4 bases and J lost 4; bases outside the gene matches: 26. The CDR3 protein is CATSMETGVNADPRSDNEKLFF. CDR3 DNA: TGTGCCACCAGCATGGAGACAGGGGTGAACGCGGATCCTAGATCAGATAATGAAAAACTGTTTTTT.